This T cell receptor beta chain emerged from a study of human T cells and chemical hapten exposure. General study results and limits: TCRs at a frequency above 1 in 1000 stayed unchanged with DPC sensitization.

Points on this clonotype: What it binds is unknown.

Regarding time point: healthy volunteer bleed at 2 weeks. Unseparated into fractions, whole blood served as the source from which total RNA was extracted. Individual cDNA molecules (in the library) carried attached unique molecular identifiers. As processed by the authors: Counting gave a median of around 96,000 TCRs per sample, with values ranging from roughly 20,000 to 700,000. MiXCR was run by TCRdb on the RACE reads, yielding one entry per CDR3 protein. Here the V and J calls rest on TCRdb's processing, not on the authors' analysis. The data show 75,000 to 100,000 distinct CDR3 sequences, approximately 9% seen once. The sequence was collected from a female donor in good health. Some clones in this sample may be carry-over from other donors' samples. Sequences were obtained from whole blood.

DNA for the CDR3: TGTGCCAGCAGCCAAGAAGGGACAGGTTCCCTTAATTCACCCCTCCACTTT. The encoded protein is CASSQEGTGSLNSPLHF. The rearrangement uses TRBV14 and TRBJ1-6; 8 positions agree with TRBD1. The CDR3 sequence is 17 residues long. V lost 0 bases, J lost 6 bases, and 7 bases stayed unmatched. CDR1 is SGHDN and CDR2 is FVKESK in the germline V gene.